A single T cell receptor beta chain is shown here with its context. This specimen comes from a study of blood T cell repertoires in COVID-19. The V gene's germline CDR1 is SGHVS and CDR2 FQNEAQ. The V segment lost 5 bases and the J segment 5 bases; nucleotides outside the gene matches: 12. The CDR3 is 18 amino acids. Assay: immunoSEQ multiplex PCR; the TCRdb copy retains only in-frame clones and omits some. The table records about 220,000 clones, 70% to 90% of them present only once. The chain uses TRBV7-8 and TRBJ2-1, with 13 bases aligning to TRBD2. The TCR was taken from a woman aged 70-85 years with COVID-19, enrolled during active disease. The specimen was peripheral blood. The CDR3 nucleotides read TGTGCCAGCAGCCCAACACTAGCGGGAGGGCCTACCCACAATGAGCAGTTCTTC. This translates into CASSPTLAGGPTHNEQFF.